This T cell receptor beta chain was retrieved from a study of CD8+ T cells in alopecia areata. It was cDNA, reverse transcribed from extracted RNA, that served as the sequencing template. Sequencing was performed with immunoSEQ multiplex PCR; in TCRdb, only in-frame clones are kept and a portion is missing. The sample includes 200,000 to 250,000 clones, about 60% seen only once; the top ten take 0.45%. Trimming took 1 base from V and 0 from J, leaving 6 bases between them. The CDR3 runs 14 residues. Germline CDR1 is GTSNPN and CDR2 is SVGIG (reference sequence). Alopecia areata patients provided lesional scalp punch biopsies and peripheral blood, both collected for the study. This clone was seen more than once but under ten times.

The chain has TRBV30 and TRBJ2-2; D is unresolved. The TCR comes from a human donor with alopecia areata. Here the sequenced sample was CD4+ T cells sorted from blood, taken at week 0. CDR3 residues: CAWSGQANTGELFF. In DNA form, the CDR3 reads TGTGCCTGGAGTGGGCAGGCGAACACCGGGGAGCTGTTTTTT. The full variable domain, in which reference TRBV30 and TRBJ2-2 provide the parts outside the CDR3, is SQTIHQWPATLVQPVGSPLSLECTVEGTSNPNLYWYRQAAGRGLQLLFYSVGIGQISSEVPQNLSASRPQDRQFILSSKKLLLSDSGFYLCAWSGQANTGELFFGEGSRLTVL.